The 5 T cell receptor beta chains given below trace back to one sample, sequenced in a study of cytomegalovirus exposure and HLA in healthy donors. A multiplex PCR was run with 60 Vbeta primers and 13 Jbeta primers. The table came from immunoSEQ multiplex PCR; TCRdb's copy has only in-frame clones and leaves some out. This table holds under 300,000 clones, around 90% found once. The sequencing input was PBMCs. These receptors all come from a girl aged 2-9 years in good health and CMV-seronegative.

The gene calls are TRBV7-9 and TRBJ1-2; D gene ambiguous. The CDR3 contains 17 residues. The ends were cut back, 4 bases at V and 4 bases at J, with 22 bases in the middle. Germline loops: CDR1 SEHNR, CDR2 FQNEAQ (reference sequence). The CDR3 loop reads CASSSEFGRVPLYGYTF. DNA for the CDR3: TGTGCCAGCAGCTCCGAATTTGGGAGGGTCCCCCTCTATGGCTACACCTTC.

The rearrangement links TRBV2 to TRBJ2-1; tentative D call: TRBD1 (6 bases). Germline V lookup: CDR1 SNHLY, CDR2 FYNNEI. The CDR3 runs to 14 residues. V was clipped by 4 bases and J by 6 bases, with 13 bases between them. The CDR3 region is CASSARQDRNEQFF. DNA for the CDR3: TGTGCCAGCAGTGCCAGACAGGATCGCAATGAGCAGTTCTTC.

This chain connects TRBV14 to TRBJ2-1; D remains ambiguous. Trimming took 1 base from V and 9 from J, leaving 7 bases between them. Germline V gives CDR1 SGHDN, CDR2 FVKESK. The CDR3 has 12 amino acids. This CDR3 is CASSQVFVEQFF. The CDR3 DNA sequence: TGTGCCAGCAGCCAAGTGTTCGTTGAGCAGTTCTTC.

This clone has just one count. The rearrangement links TRBV5-4 to TRBJ2-7, with 10 bases aligning to TRBD2. Germline-derived CDR1 and CDR2 are SGHNT and YYREEE (reference sequence). This CDR3 contains 16 residues. Trimming cost V 4 bases and J 0 bases; bases outside gene matches: 7. CDR3 residues: CASSRPSSGSSYEQYF. The CDR3 DNA is TGTGCCAGCAGCAGGCCTTCTAGCGGGAGCTCCTACGAGCAGTACTTC.

The chain couples TRBV19 to TRBJ1-6, with D possibly TRBD1 on 6 matching bases. The CDR3 is made up of 14 amino acids. V gave up 6 bases and J gave up 5 bases, with 11 bases separating them. Germline V gene lookup returns CDR1 LNHDA and CDR2 SQIVND (reference sequence). CDR3 in amino acids: CASRNREDNSPLHF. DNA of the CDR3: TGTGCCAGTAGAAACAGGGAAGATAATTCACCCCTCCACTTT. The whole variable domain, filled in from reference TRBV19 and TRBJ1-6, reads DGGITQSPKYLFRKEGQNVTLSCEQNLNHDAMYWYRQDPGQGLRLIYYSQIVNDFQKGDIAEGYSVSREKKESFPLTVTSAQKNPTAFYLCASRNREDNSPLHFGNGTRLTVT.